This T cell receptor (beta chain) was profiled in a study of T-cell reconstitution after alpha-beta-depleted transplantation in children. Unique molecular identifiers were incorporated when the TCRbeta library was constructed. In TCRdb, the PCR reads were re-called with MiXCR into one record per CDR3 protein. The sample contains 200,000 to 250,000 distinct CDR3 sequences, around 9.5% of which appear only once. Germline loops: CDR1 LGHNA, CDR2 YSLEER. V dropped 0 bases and J dropped 6 bases, with 14 bases sitting between them. The CDR3 contains 15 residues. Source: PBMCs from the stem cell graft donor, taken from the stem cell graft. The chain combines TRBV4-3 with TRBJ1-1; D gene ambiguous. The clonotype was recovered from a human donor who donated a stem cell graft to a child with acute lymphoblastic leukemia. CDR3 in DNA: TGCGCCAGCAGCCAAGATCTTATCGGTTTCGCTGAAGCTTTCTTT. Translation: CASSQDLIGFAEAFF.